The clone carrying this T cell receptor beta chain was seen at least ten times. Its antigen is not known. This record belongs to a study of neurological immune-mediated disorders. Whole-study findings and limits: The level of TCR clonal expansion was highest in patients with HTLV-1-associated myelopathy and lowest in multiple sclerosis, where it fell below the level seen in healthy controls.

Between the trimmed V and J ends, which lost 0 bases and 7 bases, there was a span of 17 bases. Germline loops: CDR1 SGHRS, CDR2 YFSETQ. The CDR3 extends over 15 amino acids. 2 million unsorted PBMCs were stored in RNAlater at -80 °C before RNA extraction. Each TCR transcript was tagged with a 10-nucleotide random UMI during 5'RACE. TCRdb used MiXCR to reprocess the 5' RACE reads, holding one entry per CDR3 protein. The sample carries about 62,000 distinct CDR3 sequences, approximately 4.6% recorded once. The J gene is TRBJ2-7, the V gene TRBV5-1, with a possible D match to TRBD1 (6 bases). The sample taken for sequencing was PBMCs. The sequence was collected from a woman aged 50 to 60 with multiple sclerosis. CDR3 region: CASSLGLYRGGEQYF. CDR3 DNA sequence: TGCGCCAGCAGCTTGGGTCTTTATAGAGGGGGAGAGCAGTACTTC.